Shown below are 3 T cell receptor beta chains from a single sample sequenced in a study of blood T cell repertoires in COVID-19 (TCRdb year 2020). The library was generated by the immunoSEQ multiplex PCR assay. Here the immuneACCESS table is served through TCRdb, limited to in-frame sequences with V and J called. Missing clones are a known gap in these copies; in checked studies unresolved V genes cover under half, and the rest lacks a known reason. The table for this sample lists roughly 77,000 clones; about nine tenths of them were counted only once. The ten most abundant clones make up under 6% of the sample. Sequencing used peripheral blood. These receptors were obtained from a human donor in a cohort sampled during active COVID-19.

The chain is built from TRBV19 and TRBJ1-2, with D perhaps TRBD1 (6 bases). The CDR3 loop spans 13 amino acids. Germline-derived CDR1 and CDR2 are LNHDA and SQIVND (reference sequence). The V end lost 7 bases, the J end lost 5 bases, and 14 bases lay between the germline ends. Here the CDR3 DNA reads TGTGCCAGTACCCGAGGGGGGGCTTATGGCTACACCTTC. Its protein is CASTRGGAYGYTF.

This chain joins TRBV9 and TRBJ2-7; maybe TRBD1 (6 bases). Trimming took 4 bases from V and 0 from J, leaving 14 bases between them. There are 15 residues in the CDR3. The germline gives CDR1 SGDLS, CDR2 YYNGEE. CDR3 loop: CASSPRTAGSYEQYF. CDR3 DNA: TGTGCCAGCAGCCCCCGGACAGCTGGCTCCTACGAGCAGTACTTC.

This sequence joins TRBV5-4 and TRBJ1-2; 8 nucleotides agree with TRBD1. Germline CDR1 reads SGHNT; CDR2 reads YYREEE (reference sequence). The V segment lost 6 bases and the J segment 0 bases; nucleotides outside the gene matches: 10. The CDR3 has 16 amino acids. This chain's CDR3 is CASTNLQGEANYGYTF. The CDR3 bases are TGTGCCAGCACAAACCTACAGGGGGAAGCTAACTATGGCTACACCTTC.